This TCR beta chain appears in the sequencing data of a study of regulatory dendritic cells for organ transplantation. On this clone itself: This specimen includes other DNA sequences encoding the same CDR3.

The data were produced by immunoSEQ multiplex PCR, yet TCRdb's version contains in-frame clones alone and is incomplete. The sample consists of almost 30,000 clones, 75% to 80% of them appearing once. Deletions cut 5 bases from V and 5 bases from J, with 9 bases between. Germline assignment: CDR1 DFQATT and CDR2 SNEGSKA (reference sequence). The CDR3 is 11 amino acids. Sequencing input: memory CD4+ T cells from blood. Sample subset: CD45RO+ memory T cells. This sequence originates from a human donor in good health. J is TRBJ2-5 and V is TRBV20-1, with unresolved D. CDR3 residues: CSAWTTETQYF. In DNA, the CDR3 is TGCAGTGCTTGGACCACGGAGACCCAGTACTTC.